This TCR beta chain was sequenced in a study of OX40 agonist ivuxolimab in advanced cancers. The CDR3 is 16 amino acids. With 1 base removed from V and 4 bases from J, the gap between germline ends came to 14 bases. CDR1 and CDR2 (germline): SGHRS, YFSETQ. The data were produced by immunoSEQ multiplex PCR, yet TCRdb's version contains in-frame clones alone and is incomplete. Of 41,000 or so clones in the sample, just under 85% were seen once. Sequences were derived from CD4+ or CD8+ T cells sorted from blood, sampled in a trial of the OX40 agonist ivuxolimab. This TCR was sampled from an adult with an advanced solid tumor such as melanoma, head and neck, liver or kidney cancer. The rearrangement uses TRBV5-1 and TRBJ1-4; a possible D gene is TRBD1 (5 bases). CDR3 sequence reads: CASSLSGERRNEKLFF. As DNA, the CDR3 is TGCGCCAGCAGCTTGTCGGGGGAGCGACGTAATGAAAAACTGTTTTTT.